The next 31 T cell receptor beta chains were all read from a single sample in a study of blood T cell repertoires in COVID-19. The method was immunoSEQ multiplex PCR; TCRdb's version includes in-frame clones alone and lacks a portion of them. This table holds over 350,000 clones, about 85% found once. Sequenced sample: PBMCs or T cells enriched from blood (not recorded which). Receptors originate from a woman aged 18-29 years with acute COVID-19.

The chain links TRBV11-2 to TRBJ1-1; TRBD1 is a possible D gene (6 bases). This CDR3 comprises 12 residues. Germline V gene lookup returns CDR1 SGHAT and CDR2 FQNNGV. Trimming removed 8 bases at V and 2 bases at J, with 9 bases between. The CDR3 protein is CASQGPNTEAFF. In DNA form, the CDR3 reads TGTGCCAGCCAGGGGCCCAACACTGAAGCTTTCTTT.

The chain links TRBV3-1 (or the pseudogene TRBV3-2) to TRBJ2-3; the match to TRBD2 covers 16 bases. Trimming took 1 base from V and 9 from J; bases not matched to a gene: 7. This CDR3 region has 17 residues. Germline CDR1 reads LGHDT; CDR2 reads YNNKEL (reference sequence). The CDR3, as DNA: TGTGCCAGCAGCCAAGGCCTGGGACTAGCGGGGGGGGACACGCAGTATTTT. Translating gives CASSQGLGLAGGDTQYF.

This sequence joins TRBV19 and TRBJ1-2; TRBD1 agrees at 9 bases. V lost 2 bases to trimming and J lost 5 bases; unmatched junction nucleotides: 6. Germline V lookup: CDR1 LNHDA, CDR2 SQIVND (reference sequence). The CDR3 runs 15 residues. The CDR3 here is CASSISQGQGYGYTF. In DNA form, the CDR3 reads TGTGCCAGTAGTATATCTCAAGGACAGGGGTATGGCTACACCTTC. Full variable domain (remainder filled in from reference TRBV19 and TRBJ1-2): DGGITQSPKYLFRKEGQNVTLSCEQNLNHDAMYWYRQDPGQGLRLIYYSQIVNDFQKGDIAEGYSVSREKKESFPLTVTSAQKNPTAFYLCASSISQGQGYGYTFGSGTRLTVV.

CDR3 residues: CASTEGNQPQHF. As DNA, the CDR3 is TGTGCCAGCACCGAGGGCAATCAGCCCCAGCATTTT. V gene TRBV7-2 combines with J gene TRBJ1-5; D not certain. The V gene's germline CDR1 is SGHTA and CDR2 FQGNSA. This CDR3 has 12 amino acids. V was trimmed by 7 bases and J by 2 bases, leaving 6 bases between them.

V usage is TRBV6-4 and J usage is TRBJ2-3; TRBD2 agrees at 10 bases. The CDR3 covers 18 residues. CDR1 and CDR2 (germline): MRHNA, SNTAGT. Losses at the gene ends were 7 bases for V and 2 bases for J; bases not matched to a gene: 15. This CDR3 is CASIRLAGVGAHTDTQYF. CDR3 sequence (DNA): TGTGCCAGCATTAGGCTAGCGGGAGTAGGGGCACACACAGATACGCAGTATTTT.

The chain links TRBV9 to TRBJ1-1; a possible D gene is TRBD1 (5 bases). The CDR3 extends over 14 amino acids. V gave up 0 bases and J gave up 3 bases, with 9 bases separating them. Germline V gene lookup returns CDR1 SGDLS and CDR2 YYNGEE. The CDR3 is CASSVAGGDTEAFF. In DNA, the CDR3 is TGTGCCAGCAGCGTAGCTGGAGGGGACACTGAAGCTTTCTTT.

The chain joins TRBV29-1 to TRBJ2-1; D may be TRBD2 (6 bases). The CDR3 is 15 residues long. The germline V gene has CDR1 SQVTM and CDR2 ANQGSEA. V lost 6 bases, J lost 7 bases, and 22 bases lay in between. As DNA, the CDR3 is TGCAGCGTAGCCGGGACTCAACACAGGATGAATGAGCAGTTCTTC. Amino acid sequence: CSVAGTQHRMNEQFF.

The CDR3 nucleotides read TGTGCCAGCAGGGGTAGACAGGGGTTAAGCTCCGGGGCCAACGTCCTGACTTTC. It translates to CASRGRQGLSSGANVLTF. This sequence joins TRBV7-8 and TRBJ2-6, with TRBD1 identical over 8 bases. The CDR3 consists of 18 residues. Germline CDR1 SGHVS, CDR2 FQNEAQ. The J segment lost 4 bases and the V segment lost 6 bases, leaving 14 bases of the junction unmatched.

The CDR3 loop is CASSQVFLQKVFQYEQYF. The CDR3 DNA reads TGCGCCAGCAGCCAAGTCTTTTTACAGAAAGTTTTCCAGTACGAGCAGTACTTC. The chain uses TRBV4-1 and TRBJ2-7; D not certain. Germline V gives CDR1 MGHRA, CDR2 YSYEKL. The CDR3 extends over 18 amino acids. Between the trimmed V and J ends, which lost 1 base and 4 bases, there was a span of 23 bases.

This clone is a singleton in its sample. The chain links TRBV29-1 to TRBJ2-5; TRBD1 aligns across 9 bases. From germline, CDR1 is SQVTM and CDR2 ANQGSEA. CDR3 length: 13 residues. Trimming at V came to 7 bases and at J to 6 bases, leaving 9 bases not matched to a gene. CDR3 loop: CSADDRGMKTQYF. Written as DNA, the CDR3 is TGCAGCGCCGACGACAGGGGGATGAAGACCCAGTACTTC.

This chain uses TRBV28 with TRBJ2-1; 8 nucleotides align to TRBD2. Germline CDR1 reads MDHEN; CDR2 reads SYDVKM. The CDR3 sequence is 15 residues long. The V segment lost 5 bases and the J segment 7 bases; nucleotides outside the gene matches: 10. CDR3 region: CASSPATGGLNEQFF. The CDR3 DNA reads TGTGCCAGCAGTCCCGCGACGGGAGGGTTGAATGAGCAGTTCTTC.

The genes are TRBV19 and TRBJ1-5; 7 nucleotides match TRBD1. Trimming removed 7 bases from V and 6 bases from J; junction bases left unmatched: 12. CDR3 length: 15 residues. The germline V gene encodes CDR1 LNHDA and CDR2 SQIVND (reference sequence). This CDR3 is CASNIDGGGTQPQHF. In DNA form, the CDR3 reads TGTGCCAGTAACATCGACGGAGGGGGCACTCAGCCCCAGCATTTT.

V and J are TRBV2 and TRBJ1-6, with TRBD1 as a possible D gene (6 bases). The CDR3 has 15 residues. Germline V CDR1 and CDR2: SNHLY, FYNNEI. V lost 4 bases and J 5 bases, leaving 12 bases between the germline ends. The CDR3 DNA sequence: TGTGCCAGCAGTGTCTCAGGGGAACATAATTCACCCCTCCACTTT. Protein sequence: CASSVSGEHNSPLHF.

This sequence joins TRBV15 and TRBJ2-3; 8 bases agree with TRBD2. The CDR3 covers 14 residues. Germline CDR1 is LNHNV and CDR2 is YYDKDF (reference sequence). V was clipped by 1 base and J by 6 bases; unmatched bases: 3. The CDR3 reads CATSRGGGGDTQYF. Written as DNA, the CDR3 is TGTGCCACCAGCAGAGGGGGCGGGGGGGATACGCAGTATTTT.

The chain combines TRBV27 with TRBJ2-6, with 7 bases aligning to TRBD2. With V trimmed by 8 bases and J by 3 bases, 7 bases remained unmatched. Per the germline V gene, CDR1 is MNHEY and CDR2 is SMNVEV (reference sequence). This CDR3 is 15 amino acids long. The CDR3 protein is CASGPRGDGANVLTF. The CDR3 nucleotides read TGTGCCAGCGGACCTCGGGGGGATGGGGCCAACGTCCTGACTTTC.

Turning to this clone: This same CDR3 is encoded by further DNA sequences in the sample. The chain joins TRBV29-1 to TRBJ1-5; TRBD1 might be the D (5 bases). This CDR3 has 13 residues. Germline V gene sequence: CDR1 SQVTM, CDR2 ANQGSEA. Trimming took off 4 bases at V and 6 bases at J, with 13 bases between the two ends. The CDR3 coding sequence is TGCAGCGTTGTCGGTCAGGGCGGTCAGCCCCAGCATTTT. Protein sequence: CSVVGQGGQPQHF.

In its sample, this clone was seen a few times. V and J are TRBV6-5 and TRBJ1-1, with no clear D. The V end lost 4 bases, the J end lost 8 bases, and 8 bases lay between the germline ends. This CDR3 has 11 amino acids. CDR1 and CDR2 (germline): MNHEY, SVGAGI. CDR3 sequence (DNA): TGTGCCAGCAGTTTCAAGAGGGAAGCTTTCTTT. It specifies CASSFKREAFF.

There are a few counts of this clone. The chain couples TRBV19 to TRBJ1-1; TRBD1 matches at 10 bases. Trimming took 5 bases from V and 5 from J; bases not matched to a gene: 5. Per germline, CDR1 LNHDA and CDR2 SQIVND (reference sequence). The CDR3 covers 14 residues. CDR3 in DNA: TGTGCCAGTAGTCCGCGGGACAGGGGAACTGAAGCTTTCTTT. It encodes CASSPRDRGTEAFF. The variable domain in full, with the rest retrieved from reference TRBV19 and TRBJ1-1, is DGGITQSPKYLFRKEGQNVTLSCEQNLNHDAMYWYRQDPGQGLRLIYYSQIVNDFQKGDIAEGYSVSREKKESFPLTVTSAQKNPTAFYLCASSPRDRGTEAFFGQGTRLTVV.

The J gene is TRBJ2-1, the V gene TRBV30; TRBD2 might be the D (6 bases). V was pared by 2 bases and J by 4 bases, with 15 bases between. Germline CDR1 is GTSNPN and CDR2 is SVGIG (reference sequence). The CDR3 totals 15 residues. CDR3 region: CAWSNPGEGYNEQFF. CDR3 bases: TGTGCCTGGAGTAATCCGGGAGAGGGGTACAATGAGCAGTTCTTC.

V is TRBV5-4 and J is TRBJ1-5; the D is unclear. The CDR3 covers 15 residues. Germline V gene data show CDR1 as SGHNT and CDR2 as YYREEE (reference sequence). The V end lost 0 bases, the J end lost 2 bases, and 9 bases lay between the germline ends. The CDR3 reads CASSLAPGGNQPQHF. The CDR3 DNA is TGTGCCAGCAGCTTGGCGCCGGGTGGCAATCAGCCCCAGCATTTT.

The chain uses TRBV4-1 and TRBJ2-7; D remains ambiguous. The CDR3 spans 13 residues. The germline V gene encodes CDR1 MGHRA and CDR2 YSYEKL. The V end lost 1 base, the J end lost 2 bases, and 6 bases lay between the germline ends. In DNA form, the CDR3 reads TGCGCCAGCAGCCAAGGGCCAACCTACGAGCAGTACTTC. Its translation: CASSQGPTYEQYF.

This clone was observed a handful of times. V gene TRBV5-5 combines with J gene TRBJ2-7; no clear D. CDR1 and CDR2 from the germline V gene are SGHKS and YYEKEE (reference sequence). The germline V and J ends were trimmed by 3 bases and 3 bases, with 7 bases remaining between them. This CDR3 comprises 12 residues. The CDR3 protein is CASSSSYYEQYF. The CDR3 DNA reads TGTGCCAGCAGCTCGAGTTACTACGAGCAGTACTTC.

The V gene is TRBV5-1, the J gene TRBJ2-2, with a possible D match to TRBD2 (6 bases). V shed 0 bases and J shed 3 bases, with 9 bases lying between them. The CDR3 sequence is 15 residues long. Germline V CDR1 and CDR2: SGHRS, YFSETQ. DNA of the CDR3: TGCGCCAGCAGCTTGGACGGGACTCACACCGGGGAGCTGTTTTTT. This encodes CASSLDGTHTGELFF. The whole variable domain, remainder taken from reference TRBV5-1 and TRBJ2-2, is KAGVTQTPRYLIKTRGQQVTLSCSPISGHRSVSWYQQTPGQGLQFLFEYFSETQRNKGNFPGRFSGRQFSNSRSEMNVSTLELGDSALYLCASSLDGTHTGELFFGEGSRLTVL.

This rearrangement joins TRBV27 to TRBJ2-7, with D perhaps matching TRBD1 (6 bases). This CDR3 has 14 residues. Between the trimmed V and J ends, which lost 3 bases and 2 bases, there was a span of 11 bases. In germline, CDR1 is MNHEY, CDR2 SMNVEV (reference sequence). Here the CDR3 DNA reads TGTGCCAGCAGTTTTCAGGGGAATCCCTACGAGCAGTACTTC. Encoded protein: CASSFQGNPYEQYF.

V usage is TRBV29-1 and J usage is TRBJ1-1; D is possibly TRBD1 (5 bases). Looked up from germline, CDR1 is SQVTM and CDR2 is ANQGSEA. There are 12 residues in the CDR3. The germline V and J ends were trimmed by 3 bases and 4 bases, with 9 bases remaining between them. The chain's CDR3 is CSVDRASTEAFF. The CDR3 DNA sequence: TGCAGCGTTGACAGGGCGAGCACTGAAGCTTTCTTT.

Here the CDR3 reads CASSQTQLNSGNTIYF. DNA of the CDR3: TGTGCCAGCAGCCAGACACAGCTTAACTCTGGAAACACCATATATTTT. This rearrangement joins TRBV3-1 (or the pseudogene TRBV3-2) to TRBJ1-3; D gene ambiguous. With 3 bases removed from V and 0 bases from J, the gap between germline ends came to 12 bases. Looked up from germline, CDR1 is LGHDT and CDR2 is YNNKEL (reference sequence). The CDR3 sequence is 16 residues long.

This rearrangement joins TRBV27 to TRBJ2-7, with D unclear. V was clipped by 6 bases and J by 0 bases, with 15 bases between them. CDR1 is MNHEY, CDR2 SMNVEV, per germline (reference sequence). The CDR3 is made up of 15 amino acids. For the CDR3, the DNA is TGTGCCAGCAGCCCAATGGGCTCGAGCTCCTACGAGCAGTACTTC. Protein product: CASSPMGSSSYEQYF.

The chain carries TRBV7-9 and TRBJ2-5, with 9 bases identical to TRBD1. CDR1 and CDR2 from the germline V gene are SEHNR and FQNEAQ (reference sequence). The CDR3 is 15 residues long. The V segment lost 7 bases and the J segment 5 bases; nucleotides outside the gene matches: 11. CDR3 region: CASTPRRGTGETQYF. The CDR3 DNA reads TGTGCCAGCACCCCCCGGCGTGGGACAGGGGAGACCCAGTACTTC. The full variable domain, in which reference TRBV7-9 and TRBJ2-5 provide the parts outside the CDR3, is DTGVSQNPRHKITKRGQNVTFRCDPISEHNRLYWYRQTLGQGPEFLTYFQNEAQLEKSRLLSDRFSAERPKGSFSTLEIQRTEQGDSAMYLCASTPRRGTGETQYFGPGTRLLVL.

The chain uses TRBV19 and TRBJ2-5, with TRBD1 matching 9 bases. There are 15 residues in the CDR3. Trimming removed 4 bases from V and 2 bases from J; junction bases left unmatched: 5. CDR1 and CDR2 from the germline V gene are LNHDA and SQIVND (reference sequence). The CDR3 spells CASSNRQGGQETQYF. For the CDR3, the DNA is TGTGCCAGTAGTAACCGACAGGGGGGACAAGAGACCCAGTACTTC.

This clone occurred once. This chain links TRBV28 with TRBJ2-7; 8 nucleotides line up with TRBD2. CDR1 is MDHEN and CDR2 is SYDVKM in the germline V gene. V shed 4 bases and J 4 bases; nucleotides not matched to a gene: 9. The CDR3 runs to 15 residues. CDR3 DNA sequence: TGTGCCAGCAGTTGGAGCGGGAGTGGTCCGTACGAGCAGTACTTC. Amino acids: CASSWSGSGPYEQYF.

The CDR3 is CASRTTGEGTEAFF. The DNA for the CDR3 is TGTGCCAGCAGGACGACAGGGGAGGGCACTGAAGCTTTCTTT. V is TRBV2 and J is TRBJ1-1, with TRBD1 matching over 8 bases. Trimming at V came to 6 bases and at J to 4 bases, leaving 7 bases not matched to a gene. The germline V gene has CDR1 SNHLY and CDR2 FYNNEI. This CDR3 region has 14 residues.